This T cell receptor beta chain was identified in a study of T cells of healthy individuals. V gave up 3 bases and J gave up 3 bases; unmatched junction bases: 1. The CDR3 spans 12 residues. The germline V gene has CDR1 SQVTM and CDR2 ANQGSEA. Using its own MiXCR run on the 5' RACE reads, TCRdb lists one record per CDR3 protein. This table holds around 53,000 distinct CDR3 sequences, approximately 14% found once. V gene TRBV29-1 combines with J gene TRBJ1-1, with 7 bases matching TRBD1. The source is a human donor in good health. The CDR3 region has the DNA TGCAGCGTTGACAGGGGGGACACTGAAGCTTTCTTT. Residues: CSVDRGDTEAFF. The variable domain in full, with the rest retrieved from reference TRBV29-1 and TRBJ1-1, is SAVISQKPSRDICQRGTSLTIQCQVDSQVTMMFWYRQQPGQSLTLIATANQGSEATYESGFVIDKFPISRPNLTFSTLTVSNMSPEDSSIYLCSVDRGDTEAFFGQGTRLTVV.